Listed below are T cell receptor beta chains from one sample, sequenced in a study of blood T cell repertoires in COVID-19. The method was immunoSEQ multiplex PCR; TCRdb's version includes in-frame clones alone and lacks a portion of them. The table lists roughly 130,000 clones, around 86% of them singletons, with about 4.1% in the top ten. The specimen sequenced was peripheral blood. These receptors were obtained from a man between 40 and 49 years old with acute or convalescent COVID-19. Each CDR3 is given with its conserved first and last residue. The order of the fields is J gene, clone size, V gene, D gene, CDR3 DNA, CDR3 protein. A D gene is named only where the DNA matches it firmly. Clone sizes are given selectively: once, few, many, or a class where the clone is expanded.

>TRBJ1-5|few|TRBV6-5|TRBD1
TGTGCCAGCAGATTACAGGGGATAAATCAGCCCCAGCATTTT
CASRLQGINQPQHF
>TRBJ1-1|NA|TRBV30|NA
TGTGCCTGGATCCTGACAGGTGAAGCTTTCTTT
CAWILTGEAFF
>TRBJ1-5|NA|TRBV5-6|NA
TGTGCCAGCAGCTTGACAGGGCTCTGGAGCGATCAGCCCCAGCATTTT
CASSLTGLWSDQPQHF
>TRBJ2-7|NA|TRBV19|NA
TGTGCCAGTAGTATAGGGAGTATCGCCTCTGGATACGAGCAGTACTTC
CASSIGSIASGYEQYF
>TRBJ1-1|once|TRBV27|NA
TGTGCCAGCAGTTTCGGGACAAGTATGAACACTGAAGCTTTCTTT
CASSFGTSMNTEAFF
>TRBJ1-1|NA|TRBV19|NA
TGTGCCAGTAGTATACAGGGGCTGAACACTGAAGCTTTCTTT
CASSIQGLNTEAFF
>TRBJ1-1|once|TRBV15|NA
TGTGCCACCAGCCGGACAGAAACTGAAGCTTTCTTT
CATSRTETEAFF
>TRBJ1-5|few|TRBV18|TRBD1
TGTGCCAGCTCACCAACGGGACAGGGGAATCAGCCCCAGCATTTT
CASSPTGQGNQPQHF
>TRBJ1-3|NA|TRBV7-3|TRBD1
TGTGCCAGCAGCTACCAGGGGGGAACTGGAAACACCATATATTTT
CASSYQGGTGNTIYF
>TRBJ2-7|NA|TRBV7-8|TRBD2
TGTGCCAGCAGCTTAAAGCCCAGTCTGGGACTAGCGGGAGGGCCGGCATCCTACGAGCAGTACTTC
CASSLKPSLGLAGGPASYEQYF
>TRBJ1-1|NA|TRBV5-6|NA
TGTGCCAGCCAAACGTTGCGGGTGAACACTGAAGCTTTCTTT
CASQTLRVNTEAFF
>TRBJ2-1|NA|TRBV4-1|TRBD1
TGCGCCAGCAGCCAAGTTGGGACAGGGATCTACAATGAGCAGTTCTTC
CASSQVGTGIYNEQFF
>TRBJ2-1|NA|TRBV24-1|NA
TGTGCCACCAGTGAGGGGCGTAGGAGCTCCTACAATGAGCAGTTCTTC
CATSEGRRSSYNEQFF
>TRBJ2-5|few|TRBV6-5|NA
TGTGCCAGCAGGGCTCGGGGGGCTGAGACCCAGTACTTC
CASRARGAETQYF
>TRBJ1-4|NA|TRBV5-1|TRBD1
TGCGCCAGCAGCCTGGACAGGGCAGGAGAAAAACTGTTTTTT
CASSLDRAGEKLFF
>TRBJ1-2|NA|TRBV5-8|NA
TGTGCCAGCAGCCCCGAAGTGAGGGGACTCTACTATGGCTACACCTTC
CASSPEVRGLYYGYTF
>TRBJ2-5|NA|TRBV12-5|NA
TGTGCTAGTGGTTTCGAGGAGACCCAGTACTTC
CASGFEETQYF
>TRBJ2-5|NA|TRBV6-5|TRBD1
TGTGCCAGCAGTTACTCACAGGGGGAAGAGACCCAGTACTTC
CASSYSQGEETQYF
>TRBJ2-1|NA|TRBV9|TRBD2
TGTGCCAGCAGCGTAGATGCTAGCGGGAGGGGGTACACCTACAATGAGCAGTTCTTC
CASSVDASGRGYTYNEQFF
>TRBJ1-1|few|TRBV5-8|TRBD1
TGTGCCAGCAACCCGTGGAAAGGACAGGACAAGTTCACTGAAGCTTTCTTT
CASNPWKGQDKFTEAFF
>TRBJ1-3|NA|TRBV2|TRBD1
TGTGCCAGCAGCAACAGGGGTGGGTCTGGAAACACCATATATTTT
CASSNRGGSGNTIYF
>TRBJ1-3|NA|TRBV9|NA
TGTGCCAGCAGCCCTCGGACAGCTGGAAACACCATATATTTT
CASSPRTAGNTIYF
>TRBJ1-1|NA|TRBV7-6|NA
TGTGCCAGCAGCTTAGTACAGGGTATGGCTTTCTTT
CASSLVQGMAFF
>TRBJ2-5|NA|TRBV21-1|NA
TGTGCCAGCAGGACGACCCCTGGGCTAGCGGGAGAGGGAGAGACCCAGTACTTC
CASRTTPGLAGEGETQYF
>TRBJ1-2|NA|TRBV6-1|TRBD1
TGTGCCAGCAGTGAAGGTACAGGGGGTTTAGCTAACTATGGCTACACCTTC
CASSEGTGGLANYGYTF
>TRBJ2-5|NA|TRBV7-2|TRBD2
TGTGCCAGCAGCTTCCAGCCGACTAGCGGGGGGCGAGAGACCCAGTACTTC
CASSFQPTSGGRETQYF
>TRBJ2-3|once|TRBV6-6|NA
TGTGCCAGCCTTGCGGGAGATACGCAGTATTTT
CASLAGDTQYF
>TRBJ1-3|NA|TRBV5-1|TRBD1
TGCGCCAGCAGCCGACAGGGGGGAAACACCATATATTTT
CASSRQGGNTIYF
>TRBJ1-2|NA|TRBV5-1|TRBD1
TGCGCCAGCAGTGAGGGGGCAGACTATGGCTACACCTTC
CASSEGADYGYTF
>TRBJ2-7|NA|TRBV6-2/TRBV6-3|TRBD2
TGTGCCAGCAGCACAAAAACTAGCGGGAGCTACGAGCAGTACTTC
CASSTKTSGSYEQYF
>TRBJ1-5|NA|TRBV18|NA
TGTGCCAGCTCACCAGGTGGGGGGAGCAATCAGCCCCAGCATTTT
CASSPGGGSNQPQHF
>TRBJ1-1|NA|TRBV9|TRBD1
TGTGCCAGCAGCGGACTGGGACAGGGTTCGCCTGAAGCTTTCTTT
CASSGLGQGSPEAFF
>TRBJ1-6|once|TRBV24-1|NA
TGTGCCACCAGTGCTACCACTGGGGGGGACCCCAATTCACCCCTCCACTTT
CATSATTGGDPNSPLHF
>TRBJ1-3|NA|TRBV29-1|NA
TGCAGCGTTGACAATGGGGCCTCTGGAAACACCATATATTTT
CSVDNGASGNTIYF
>TRBJ1-1|NA|TRBV3-1/TRBV3-2|NA
TGTGCCAGCAGCCTACAGCCGCACACTGAAGCTTTCTTT
CASSLQPHTEAFF
>TRBJ2-7|once|TRBV19|TRBD1
TGTGCCAGCTCCGGGACAGGGGGCTCCCACGAGCAGTACTTC
CASSGTGGSHEQYF
>TRBJ1-4|NA|TRBV5-1|TRBD1
TGCGCCAGCAGCTCACAGGGGGCGCAGGATGAAAAACTGTTTTTT
CASSSQGAQDEKLFF
>TRBJ2-2|NA|TRBV11-2|TRBD2
TGTGCCAGCAGCTTAGTCGCGGGGGGGCCAACCGGGGAGCTGTTTTTT
CASSLVAGGPTGELFF
>TRBJ2-1|NA|TRBV13|NA
TGTGCCAGCAGCTTAGGGGCCAATGAGCAGTTCTTC
CASSLGANEQFF
>TRBJ1-2|NA|TRBV5-1|NA
TGCGCCAGCAGCCCCGCCCAGGGATGGAATGGCTACACCTTC
CASSPAQGWNGYTF
>TRBJ2-1|NA|TRBV7-9|TRBD1
TGTGCCAGCAGCCCCAGGGGGCCTTCCTACAATGAGCAGTTCTTC
CASSPRGPSYNEQFF
>TRBJ1-1|few|TRBV5-5|NA
TGTGCCAGCAGCTTGGCCGTAACAGTCGGGAACACTGAAGCTTTCTTT
CASSLAVTVGNTEAFF
>TRBJ1-3|NA|TRBV30|NA
TGTGCCTGGAGTTCCAGGCAATACTCTGGAAACACCATATATTTT
CAWSSRQYSGNTIYF
>TRBJ2-7|NA|TRBV4-2|TRBD1
TGTGCCAGCAGCCAAGTAGGGACAGGGTCCCACGAGCAGTACTTC
CASSQVGTGSHEQYF
>TRBJ1-5|NA|TRBV6-1|NA
TGTGCCAGCAGTGAAGGGGGAGGGGGGGGAAATCAGCCCCAGCATTTT
CASSEGGGGGNQPQHF
>TRBJ1-4|NA|TRBV13|NA
TGTGCCAGCAGCTTGTGGGGGGATGAAAAACTGTTTTTT
CASSLWGDEKLFF
>TRBJ2-1|once|TRBV5-4|NA
TGTGCCAGCAGCTTGGCTGCGGGATACTACAATGAGCAGTTCTTC
CASSLAAGYYNEQFF
>TRBJ1-5|NA|TRBV2|NA
TGTGCCAGCATGGGGGACGGAGGGGCACAGCCCCAGCATTTT
CASMGDGGAQPQHF
>TRBJ1-4|NA|TRBV29-1|TRBD1
TGCAGCGTTGGAAGGACAGGGGGTGAAAAACTGTTTTTT
CSVGRTGGEKLFF
>TRBJ1-4|many|TRBV5-1|NA
TGCGCCAGCAGTCGTACAGGGCGTAATAATGAAAAACTGTTTTTT
CASSRTGRNNEKLFF
>TRBJ2-7|NA|TRBV5-1|TRBD1
TGCGCCAGCAGCTCGGGACAGAGCTACGAGCAGTACTTC
CASSSGQSYEQYF
>TRBJ1-1|NA|TRBV7-2|NA
TGTGCCAGCAGCTTGGGGGGGGCGCTCTTT
CASSLGGALF
>TRBJ1-3|few|TRBV6-1|NA
TGTGCCAGCAGTGAAGCGCCTCCACACTCTGGAAACACCATATATTTT
CASSEAPPHSGNTIYF
>TRBJ2-2|NA|TRBV2|TRBD2
TGTGCCAGCAGTGAAACGGGAGGGGAAGAGGGCGGGGAGCTGTTTTTT
CASSETGGEEGGELFF
>TRBJ2-1|NA|TRBV12-5|NA
TGTGCTAGTGGTTTGCCACGAGTGACGGGAGTAAGCGATGAGCAGTTCTTC
CASGLPRVTGVSDEQFF
>TRBJ2-7|NA|TRBV7-8|NA
TGTGCCAGCAGCCAATCTAAAGAGCAGTACTTC
CASSQSKEQYF
>TRBJ2-1|NA|TRBV19|NA
TGTGCCAGTAGTCCAGGGGCCCTCGGGAATGAGCAGTTCTTC
CASSPGALGNEQFF
>TRBJ1-6|NA|TRBV19|TRBD1
TGTGCCAGTAGTGCCCGACAGGGTCTGGCTTCACCCCTCCACTTT
CASSARQGLASPLHF
>TRBJ2-3|NA|TRBV9|TRBD2
TGTGCCAGCAGCGTAGTCCCCGGGACTAGCGGGAGAGATACGCAGTATTTT
CASSVVPGTSGRDTQYF